This T cell receptor beta chain was identified in a study of T cell changes during pregnancy in multiple sclerosis. V shed 1 base, J shed 7 bases, and the junction held 7 bases outside the gene matches. The germline V gene encodes CDR1 SEHNR and CDR2 FQNEAQ (reference sequence). This CDR3 comprises 16 residues. Sequenced by immunoSEQ multiplex PCR; TCRdb stores in-frame clones only, minus some. The repertoire has just over 80,000 clones, over 90% of them found once; the top ten carry 0.85% to 1.3%. The chain couples TRBV7-9 to TRBJ2-2, with 9 bases fitting TRBD1. This receptor was taken from a female donor with multiple sclerosis, enrolled in a pregnancy study. Source: peripheral blood, taken in the second trimester of pregnancy. The CDR3 reads CASSLEEQGAGGELFF. The CDR3 nucleotides are TGTGCCAGCAGCTTAGAGGAACAGGGGGCAGGCGGGGAGCTGTTTTTT. The full variable domain, with the rest looked up from reference TRBV7-9 and TRBJ2-2, is DTGVSQNPRHKITKRGQNVTFRCDPISEHNRLYWYRQTLGQGPEFLTYFQNEAQLEKSRLLSDRFSAERPKGSFSTLEIQRTEQGDSAMYLCASSLEEQGAGGELFFGEGSRLTVL.